This T cell receptor (beta chain) originates from a study of cytomegalovirus exposure and HLA in healthy donors. Findings and caveats of the study: It was likely that a cluster of highly shared sequence variants was a sequencing artifact.

Losses at the gene ends were 4 bases for V and 7 bases for J; bases not matched to a gene: 5. This CDR3 is built from 14 residues. Germline V gives CDR1 SGHRS, CDR2 YFSETQ. The PCR used 60 Vbeta and 13 Jbeta primers. TCRdb's copy holds only in-frame clones and misses some; the assay was immunoSEQ multiplex PCR. This sample has about 160,000 clones, with 80% to 85% found just once. A remark on this clone: As yet, its antigen is unknown.

This TCR was sampled from a man aged 25-40 years in good health and CMV-seronegative. The specimen was PBMCs. The genes are TRBV5-1 and TRBJ1-4; TRBD1 agrees at 9 bases. The CDR3: CASSPRGQGEKLFF. The CDR3 DNA follows: TGCGCCAGCAGCCCCAGGGGACAGGGTGAAAAACTGTTTTTT.